Following are 16 T cell receptor beta chains from one sample sequenced in a study of multiple sclerosis patients with progressive multifocal leukoencephalopathy. Indicated time point: time of PML onset. Data came from immunoSEQ multiplex PCR; TCRdb stores just in-frame clones and leaves some out. This table holds tens of thousands of clones, approximately 89% found once. The source material was PBMCs, sampled from a patient treated with natalizumab. The receptors were gathered from a woman aged 25 to 39 with progressive multifocal leukoencephalopathy.

The V call is TRBV14, the J call TRBJ2-5, with D unresolved. The J call is doubtful: the DNA matches TRBJ2-7 better. The CDR3 is made up of 12 amino acids. Germline V gives CDR1 SGHDN, CDR2 FVKESK. The CDR3: CASSQDSYEQYF. Written as DNA, the CDR3 is TGTGCCAGCAGCCAAGATTCCTACGAGCAGTACTTC.

The V and J genes are TRBV19 and TRBJ2-4; tentatively, D is TRBD2 (7 bases). Germline V gives CDR1 LNHDA, CDR2 SQIVND (reference sequence). This CDR3 has 15 amino acids. V was clipped by 8 bases and J by 6 bases, with 20 bases between them. The DNA of the CDR3 is TGTGCCAGTCGAGAGGAGGGGGGGCCGGCAAACATTCAGTACTTC. Protein: CASREEGGPANIQYF.

The J gene is TRBJ1-2, the V gene TRBV29-1; 9 nucleotides agree with TRBD1. Germline V gene sequence: CDR1 SQVTM, CDR2 ANQGSEA. V lost 4 bases, J lost 8 bases, and 11 bases stayed unmatched. The CDR3 contains 14 residues. The CDR3 DNA sequence: TGCAGCGTTGGATCAAAACAGGGGGCAGGCGGCTACACCTTC. This encodes CSVGSKQGAGGYTF.

The chain carries TRBV7-8 and TRBJ2-1; D may match TRBD1 or TRBD2 (7 bases each). This CDR3 has 14 residues. V was pared by 8 bases and J by 5 bases, with 16 bases between. Germline CDR1 SGHVS, CDR2 FQNEAQ. This CDR3 reads CASRQGGGDNEQFF. The CDR3, as DNA: TGTGCCAGCCGTCAGGGGGGGGGCGACAATGAGCAGTTCTTC.

V is TRBV7-9 and J is TRBJ2-7; D gene unclear. Germline V CDR1 and CDR2: SEHNR, FQNEAQ (reference sequence). The V end was cut by 1 base, the J end by 2 bases, with 12 bases between. The CDR3 length is 15 residues. The CDR3 loop is CASSLVSSVTYEQYF. Written as DNA, the CDR3 is TGTGCCAGCAGCTTAGTTTCCAGCGTAACCTACGAGCAGTACTTC.

The table lists this clone with a count of one. The chain combines TRBV2 with TRBJ2-3; the D call may be TRBD1 or TRBD2 (5 bases each). V lost 8 bases and J lost 0, with 15 bases in between. Germline V gene lookup returns CDR1 SNHLY and CDR2 FYNNEI. CDR3 length: 15 residues. This CDR3 reads CASGRRGDSTDTQYF. The CDR3 DNA reads as TGTGCCAGCGGCAGGAGAGGGGATAGCACAGATACGCAGTATTTT. Full variable domain (missing parts from reference TRBV2 and TRBJ2-3): EPEVTQTPSHQVTQMGQEVILRCVPISNHLYFYWYRQILGQKVEFLVSFYNNEISEKSEIFDDQFSVERPDGSNFTLKIRSTKLEDSAMYFCASGRRGDSTDTQYFGPGTRLTVL.

The CDR3 nucleotides read TGTGCCACTAAGGTTCTGGGGACTAGCACAGATACGCAGTATTTT. Its translation is CATKVLGTSTDTQYF. The rearrangement links TRBV6-5 to TRBJ2-3; perhaps TRBD2 as D (6 bases). The V end was cut by 10 bases, the J end by 0 bases, with 17 bases between. Germline V lookup: CDR1 MNHEY, CDR2 SVGAGI. The CDR3 spans 15 residues.

The CDR3 DNA reads as TGCGCCAGCAGCCGACTAGCGGGGGGACTGTACAATGAGCAGTTCTTC. Protein product: CASSRLAGGLYNEQFF. J is TRBJ2-1 and V is TRBV4-1, with 13 bases identical to TRBD2. This CDR3 spans 16 amino acids. After removal of 4 bases from V and 4 bases from J, the junction contained 4 bases not matched to a gene. Germline lookup yields CDR1 MGHRA and CDR2 YSYEKL.

CDR3 sequence (DNA): TGTGCCAGCAGTACTGACAGACGCACCGGGGAGCTGTTTTTT. Translated: CASSTDRRTGELFF. The gene calls are TRBV11-2 and TRBJ2-2; TRBD1 is a possible D gene (5 bases). The ends were cut back, 6 bases at V and 4 bases at J, with 12 bases in the middle. CDR1 is SGHAT, CDR2 FQNNGV, per germline. The CDR3 runs to 14 residues.

V and J are TRBV13 and TRBJ1-3; D gene unclear. The CDR3 is made up of 16 amino acids. Trimming removed 2 bases at V and 0 bases at J, with 11 bases between. Germline CDR1 PRHDT, CDR2 FYEKMQ (reference sequence). This CDR3 is CASSLTPHSSGNTIYF. DNA of the CDR3: TGTGCCAGCAGCTTAACCCCTCATAGCTCTGGAAACACCATATATTTT. The whole variable domain, filled in from reference TRBV13 and TRBJ1-3, reads AAGVIQSPRHLIKEKRETATLKCYPIPRHDTVYWYQQGPGQDPQFLISFYEKMQSDKGSIPDRFSAQQFSDYHSELNMSSLELGDSALYFCASSLTPHSSGNTIYFGEGSWLTVV.

As regards this clone: The junction differs from germline at one of its ends, possibly a read error. The rearrangement links TRBV9 to TRBJ2-5, with a tentative D call TRBD1 (5 bases). Germline CDR1 and CDR2: SGDLS and YYNGEE. This CDR3 is 15 amino acids long. CDR3 sequence reads: CASSVTSGYQEAQYF. The CDR3 DNA reads TGTGCCAGCAGCGTAACTTCAGGGTACCAAGAGGCCCAGTACTTC.

The genes are TRBV5-1 and TRBJ1-3, with 12 nucleotides matching TRBD1. The trim removed 4 bases at V and 4 bases at J, leaving 12 bases unmatched. The CDR3 is 18 residues long. Germline V gene sequence: CDR1 SGHRS, CDR2 YFSETQ. Here the CDR3 reads CASSVGQGAISRGNTIYF. CDR3 DNA: TGCGCCAGCAGCGTGGGACAGGGGGCGATTAGTCGAGGAAACACCATATATTTT. The full variable domain, with the rest looked up from reference TRBV5-1 and TRBJ1-3, is KAGVTQTPRYLIKTRGQQVTLSCSPISGHRSVSWYQQTPGQGLQFLFEYFSETQRNKGNFPGRFSGRQFSNSRSEMNVSTLELGDSALYLCASSVGQGAISRGNTIYFGEGSWLTVV.

CDR3: CAISQGLQPLHF. CDR3 sequence (DNA): TGTGCCATCAGCCAAGGTCTTCAACCCCTCCACTTT. The V gene is TRBV10-3, the J gene TRBJ1-6; D uncertain. The V end lost 6 bases, the J end lost 12 bases, and 12 bases lay between the germline ends. Germline lookup yields CDR1 ENHRY and CDR2 SYGVKD. This CDR3 is 12 amino acids long.

This chain joins TRBV28 and TRBJ2-5, with 8 bases lining up with TRBD2. The DNA end favors TRBJ2-7, so the J call may be wrong. The CDR3 has 14 residues. The V gene's germline CDR1 is MDHEN and CDR2 SYDVKM. The DNA for the CDR3 is TGTGCCAGCACCTTTCGGGGGGGCCGGGTCGAGCAGTACTTC. It is translated as CASTFRGGRVEQYF.

The chain is built from TRBV5-4 and TRBJ2-5; 7 nucleotides align to TRBD2. Germline CDR1 is SGHNT and CDR2 is YYREEE (reference sequence). V lost 0 bases to trimming and J lost 5 bases; unmatched junction nucleotides: 4. CDR3 size: 14 residues. In nucleotides, the CDR3 is TGTGCCAGCAGCTTGGGAGCGGGATTGGAGACCCAGTACTTC. Protein sequence: CASSLGAGLETQYF.

The chain links TRBV10-1 to TRBJ2-2; no clear D gene. This CDR3 comprises 14 residues. Germline CDR1 is WNHNN and CDR2 is SYGVQD (reference sequence). V was trimmed by 5 bases and J by 1 base, leaving 8 bases between them. CDR3 coding DNA: TGCGCCAGCAGTCCTCGACTGAACACCGGGGAGCTGTTTTTT. This codes for CASSPRLNTGELFF.